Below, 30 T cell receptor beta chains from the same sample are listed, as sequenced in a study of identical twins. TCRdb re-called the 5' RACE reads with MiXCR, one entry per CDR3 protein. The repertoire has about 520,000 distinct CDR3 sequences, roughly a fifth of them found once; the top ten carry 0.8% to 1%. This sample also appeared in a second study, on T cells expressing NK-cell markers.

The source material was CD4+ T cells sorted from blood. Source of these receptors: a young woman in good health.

Written as DNA, the CDR3 is TGTGCCAGCAGCTCTTGGCGGGAGCGATACGAGCAGTACTTC. This translates into CASSSWRERYEQYF. This sequence joins TRBV7-8 and TRBJ2-7; TRBD2 agrees at 7 bases. Germline CDR1 is SGHVS and CDR2 is FQNEAQ. This CDR3 contains 14 residues. The J segment lost 4 bases and the V segment lost 4 bases, leaving 7 bases of the junction unmatched.

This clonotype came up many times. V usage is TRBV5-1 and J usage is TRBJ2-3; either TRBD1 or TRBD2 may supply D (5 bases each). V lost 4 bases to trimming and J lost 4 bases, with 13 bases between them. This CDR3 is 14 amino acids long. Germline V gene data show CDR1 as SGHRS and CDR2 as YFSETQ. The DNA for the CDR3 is TGCGCCAGCAGCGGGGACCCCCCCCCAGATACGCAGTATTTT. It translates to CASSGDPPPDTQYF.

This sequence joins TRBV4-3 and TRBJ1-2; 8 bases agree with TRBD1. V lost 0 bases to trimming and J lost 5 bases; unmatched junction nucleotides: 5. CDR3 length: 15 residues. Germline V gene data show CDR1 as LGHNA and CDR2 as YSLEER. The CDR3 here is CASSQDRTGSYGYTF. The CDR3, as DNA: TGCGCCAGCAGCCAAGATCGGACAGGGAGTTATGGCTACACCTTC.

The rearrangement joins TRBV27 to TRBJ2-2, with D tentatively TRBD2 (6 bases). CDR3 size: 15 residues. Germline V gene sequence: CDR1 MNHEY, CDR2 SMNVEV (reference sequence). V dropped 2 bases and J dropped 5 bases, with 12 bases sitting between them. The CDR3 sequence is CASSLAGPTTGELFF. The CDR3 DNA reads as TGTGCCAGCAGTTTAGCGGGGCCTACTACCGGGGAGCTGTTTTTT.

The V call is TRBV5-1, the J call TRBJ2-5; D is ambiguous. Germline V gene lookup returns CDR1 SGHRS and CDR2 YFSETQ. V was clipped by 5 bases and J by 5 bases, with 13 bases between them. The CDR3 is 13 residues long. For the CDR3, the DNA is TGCGCCAGCAGGCCAGCCCGCCATGAGACCCAGTACTTC. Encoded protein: CASRPARHETQYF.

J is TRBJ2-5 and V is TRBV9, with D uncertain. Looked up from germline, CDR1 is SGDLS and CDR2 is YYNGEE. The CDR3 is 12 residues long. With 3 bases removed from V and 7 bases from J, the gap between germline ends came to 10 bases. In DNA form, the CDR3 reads TGTGCCAGCAGCGCCGGATTAGGGACCCAGTACTTC. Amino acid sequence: CASSAGLGTQYF.

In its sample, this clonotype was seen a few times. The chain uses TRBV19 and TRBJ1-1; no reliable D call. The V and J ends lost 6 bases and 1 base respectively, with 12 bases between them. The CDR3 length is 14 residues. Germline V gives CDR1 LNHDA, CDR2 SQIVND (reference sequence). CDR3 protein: CASRWVPGNTEAFF. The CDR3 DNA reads TGTGCCAGTAGATGGGTCCCTGGGAACACTGAAGCTTTCTTT.

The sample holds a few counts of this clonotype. The CDR3 loop is CASSSWGNGYYEQYF. CDR3 DNA sequence: TGTGCCAGCAGCTCTTGGGGAAATGGGTACTACGAGCAGTACTTC. This chain joins TRBV7-2 and TRBJ2-7; D not resolved. The CDR3 extends over 15 amino acids. Deletions cut 4 bases from V and 3 bases from J, with 16 bases between. Germline loops: CDR1 SGHTA, CDR2 FQGNSA.

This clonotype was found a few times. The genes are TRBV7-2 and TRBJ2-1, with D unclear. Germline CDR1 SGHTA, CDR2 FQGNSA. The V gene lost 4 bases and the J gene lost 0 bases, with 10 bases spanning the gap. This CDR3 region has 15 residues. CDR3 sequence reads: CASSSASSSYNEQFF. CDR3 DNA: TGTGCCAGCAGCTCCGCTTCCAGCTCCTACAATGAGCAGTTCTTC.

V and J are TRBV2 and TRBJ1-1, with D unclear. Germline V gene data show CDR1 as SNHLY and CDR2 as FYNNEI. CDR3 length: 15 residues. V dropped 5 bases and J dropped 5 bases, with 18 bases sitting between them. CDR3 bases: TGTGCCAGCAGTTCCCGCAATGTCCCGACGACTGAAGCTTTCTTT. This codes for CASSSRNVPTTEAFF.

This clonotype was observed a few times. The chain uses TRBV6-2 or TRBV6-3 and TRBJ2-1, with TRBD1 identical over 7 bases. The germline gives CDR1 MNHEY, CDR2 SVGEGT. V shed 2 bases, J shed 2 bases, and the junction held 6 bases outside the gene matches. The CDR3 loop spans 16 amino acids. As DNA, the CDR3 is TGTGCCAGCAGTTACGGTTTGCAGGGGGCCTACAATGAGCAGTTCTTC. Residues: CASSYGLQGAYNEQFF.

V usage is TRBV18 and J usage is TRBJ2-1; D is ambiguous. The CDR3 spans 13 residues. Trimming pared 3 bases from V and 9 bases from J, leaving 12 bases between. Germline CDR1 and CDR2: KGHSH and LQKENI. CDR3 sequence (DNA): TGTGCCAGCTCACCGATGATCTTTGGTGAGCAGTTCTTC. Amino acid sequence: CASSPMIFGEQFF.

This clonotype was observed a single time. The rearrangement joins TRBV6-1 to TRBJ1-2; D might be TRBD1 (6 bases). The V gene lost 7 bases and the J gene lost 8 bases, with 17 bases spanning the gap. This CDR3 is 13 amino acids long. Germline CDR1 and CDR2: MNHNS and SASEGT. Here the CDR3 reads CASKARGAGGYTF. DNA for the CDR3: TGTGCCAGCAAGGCCCGGGGGGCGGGAGGCTACACCTTC.

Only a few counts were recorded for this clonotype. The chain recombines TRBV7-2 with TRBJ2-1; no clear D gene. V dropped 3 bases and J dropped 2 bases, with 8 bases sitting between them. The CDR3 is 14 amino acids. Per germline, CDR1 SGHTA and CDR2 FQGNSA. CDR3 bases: TGTGCCAGCAGCTTCGGTACAGCCTACAATGAGCAGTTCTTC. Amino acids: CASSFGTAYNEQFF.

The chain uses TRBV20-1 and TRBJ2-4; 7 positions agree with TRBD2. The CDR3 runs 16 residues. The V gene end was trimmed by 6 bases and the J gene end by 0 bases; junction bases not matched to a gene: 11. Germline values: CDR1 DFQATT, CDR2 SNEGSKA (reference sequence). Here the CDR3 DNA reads TGCAGTGCGCCCAGACTAGCAGAAGTAGCCAAAAACATTCAGTACTTC. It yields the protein CSAPRLAEVAKNIQYF.

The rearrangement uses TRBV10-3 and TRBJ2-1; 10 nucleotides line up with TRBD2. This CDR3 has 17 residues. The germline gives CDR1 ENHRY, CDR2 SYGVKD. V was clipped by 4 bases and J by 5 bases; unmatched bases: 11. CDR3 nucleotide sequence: TGTGCCATCAGTGTGGATAGCGGGAGGATGAGAGACAATGAGCAGTTCTTC. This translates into CAISVDSGRMRDNEQFF.

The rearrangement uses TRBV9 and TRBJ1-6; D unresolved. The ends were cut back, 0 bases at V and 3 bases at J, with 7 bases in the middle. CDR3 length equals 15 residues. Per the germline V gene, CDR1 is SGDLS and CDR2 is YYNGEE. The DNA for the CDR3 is TGTGCCAGCAGCGTAGAAACAGACTATAATTCACCCCTCCACTTT. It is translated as CASSVETDYNSPLHF.

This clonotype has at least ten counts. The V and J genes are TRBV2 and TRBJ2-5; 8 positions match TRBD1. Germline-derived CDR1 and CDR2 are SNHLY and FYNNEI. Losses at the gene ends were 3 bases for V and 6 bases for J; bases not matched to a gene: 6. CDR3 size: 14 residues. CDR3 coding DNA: TGTGCCAGCAGTGAGGGCAGGGGGCGAAAGACCCAGTACTTC. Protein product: CASSEGRGRKTQYF.

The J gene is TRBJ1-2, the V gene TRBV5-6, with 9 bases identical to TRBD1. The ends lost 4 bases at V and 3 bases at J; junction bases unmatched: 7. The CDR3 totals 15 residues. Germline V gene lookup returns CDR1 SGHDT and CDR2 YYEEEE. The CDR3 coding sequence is TGTGCCAGCAGCAAGTTCCGGGACAGGGACTATGGCTACACCTTC. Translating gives CASSKFRDRDYGYTF.

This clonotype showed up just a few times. The CDR3 DNA is TGTGCCATCAGTGGACAGGGAGGGGAGGTCTATGGCTACACCTTC. Its translation is CAISGQGGEVYGYTF. J is TRBJ1-2 and V is TRBV10-3; 7 nucleotides agree with TRBD1. The CDR3 runs 15 residues. The V segment lost 4 bases and the J segment 4 bases; nucleotides outside the gene matches: 9. CDR1 ENHRY and CDR2 SYGVKD come from the germline V gene.

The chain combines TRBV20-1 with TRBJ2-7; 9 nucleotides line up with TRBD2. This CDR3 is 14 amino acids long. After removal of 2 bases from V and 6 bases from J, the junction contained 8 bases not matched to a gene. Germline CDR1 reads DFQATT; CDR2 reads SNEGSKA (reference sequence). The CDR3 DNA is TGCAGTGCTAGATTAGCGGGGGTTCCTCTCGAGCAGTACTTC. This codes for CSARLAGVPLEQYF.

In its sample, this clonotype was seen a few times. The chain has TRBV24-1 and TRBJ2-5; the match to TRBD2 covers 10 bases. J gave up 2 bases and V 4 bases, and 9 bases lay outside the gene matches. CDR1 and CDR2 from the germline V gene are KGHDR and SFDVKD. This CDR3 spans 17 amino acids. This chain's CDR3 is CATSDSPSGRGQETQYF. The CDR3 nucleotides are TGTGCCACCAGTGACTCTCCTAGCGGGAGAGGGCAAGAGACCCAGTACTTC.

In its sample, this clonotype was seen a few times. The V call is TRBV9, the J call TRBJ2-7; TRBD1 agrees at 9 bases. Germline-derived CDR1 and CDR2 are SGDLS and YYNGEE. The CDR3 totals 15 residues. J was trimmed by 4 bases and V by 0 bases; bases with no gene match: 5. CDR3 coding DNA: TGTGCCAGCAGCGTAGCCCCCGGGACAGGGTACGAGCAGTACTTC. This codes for CASSVAPGTGYEQYF.

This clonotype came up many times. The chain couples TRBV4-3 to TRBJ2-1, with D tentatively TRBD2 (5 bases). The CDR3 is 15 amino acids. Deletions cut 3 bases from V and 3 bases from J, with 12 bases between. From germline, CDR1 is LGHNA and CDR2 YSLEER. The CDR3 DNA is TGCGCCAGCAGCCAGGACGGGGTACGCTACAATGAGCAGTTCTTC. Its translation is CASSQDGVRYNEQFF.

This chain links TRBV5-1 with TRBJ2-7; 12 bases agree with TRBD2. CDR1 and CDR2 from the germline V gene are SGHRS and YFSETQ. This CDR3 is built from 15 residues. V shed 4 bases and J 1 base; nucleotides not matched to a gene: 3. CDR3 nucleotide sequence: TGCGCCAGCAGCATTACTAGCGGGGGGTCCTACGAGCAGTACTTC. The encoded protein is CASSITSGGSYEQYF.

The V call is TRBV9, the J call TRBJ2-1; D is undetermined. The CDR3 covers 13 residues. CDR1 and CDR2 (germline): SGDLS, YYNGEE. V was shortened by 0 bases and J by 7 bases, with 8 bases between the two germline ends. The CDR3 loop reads CASSVDPRNEQFF. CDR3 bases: TGTGCCAGCAGCGTAGATCCCAGGAATGAGCAGTTCTTC.

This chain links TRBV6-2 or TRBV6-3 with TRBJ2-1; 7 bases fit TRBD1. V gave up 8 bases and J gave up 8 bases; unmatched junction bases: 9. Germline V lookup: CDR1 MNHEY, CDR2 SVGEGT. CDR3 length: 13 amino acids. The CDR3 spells CASRDSSLDEQFF. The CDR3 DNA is TGTGCCAGCCGGGACAGCTCCCTGGATGAGCAGTTCTTC.

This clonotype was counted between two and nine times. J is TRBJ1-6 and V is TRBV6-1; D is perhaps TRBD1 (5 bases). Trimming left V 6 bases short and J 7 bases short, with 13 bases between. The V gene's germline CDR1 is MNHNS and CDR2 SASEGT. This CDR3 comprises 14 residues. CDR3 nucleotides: TGTGCCAGCAGCCGGGACCGTTCAAATTCACCCCTCCACTTT. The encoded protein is CASSRDRSNSPLHF.

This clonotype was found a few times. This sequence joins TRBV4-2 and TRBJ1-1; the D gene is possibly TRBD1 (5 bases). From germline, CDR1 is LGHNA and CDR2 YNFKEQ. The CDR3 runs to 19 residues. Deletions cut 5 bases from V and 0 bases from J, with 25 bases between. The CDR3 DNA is TGTGCCAGCAGCAAATTTTCCGGGACGGGAGCATTTATGAACACTGAAGCTTTCTTT. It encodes CASSKFSGTGAFMNTEAFF.

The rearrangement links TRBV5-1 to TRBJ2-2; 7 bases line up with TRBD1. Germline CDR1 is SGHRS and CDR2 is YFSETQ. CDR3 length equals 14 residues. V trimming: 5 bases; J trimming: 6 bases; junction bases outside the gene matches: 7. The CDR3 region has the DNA TGCGCCAGCAGGACTTCGACAGGGCCCGGGGAGCTGTTTTTT. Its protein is CASRTSTGPGELFF.